This entry lists 20 T cell receptor beta chains sequenced from one sample in a study of T cell repertoires in cytomegalovirus infection. TCRdb fed the reads into MiXCR, producing one record per CDR3 protein. This table holds around 310,000 distinct CDR3 sequences, just under 30% found once. Their recognized antigens are unknown. The sample consisted of cultured PBMCs, taken from culture after CMV antigen stimulation. These receptors originate from a human donor in good health (CMV status not recorded). Some clones in this sample may be carry-over from other donors' samples.

V is TRBV4-1 and J is TRBJ1-6; D gene uncertain. With 1 base removed from V and 4 bases from J, the gap between germline ends came to 17 bases. CDR1 is MGHRA, CDR2 YSYEKL, per germline. The CDR3 covers 18 residues. CDR3 nucleotides: TGCGCCAGCAGCCAAGGATCAGGAGCCCAGAGGTATAATTCACCCCTCCACTTT. This translates into CASSQGSGAQRYNSPLHF.

There are a few counts of this clonotype. The chain carries TRBV11-1 and TRBJ2-5; 8 nucleotides align to TRBD1. The germline gives CDR1 SGHAT, CDR2 FQDESV (reference sequence). CDR3 length: 16 amino acids. Trimming at V came to 0 bases and at J to 4 bases, leaving 7 bases not matched to a gene. The CDR3 coding sequence is TGTGCCAGCAGCTTAGCCCAGGGACAGGCGGCAGAGACCCAGTACTTC. Translated: CASSLAQGQAAETQYF.

The chain couples TRBV19 to TRBJ1-2; 8 nucleotides agree with TRBD1. J gave up 1 base and V 1 base, and 8 bases lay outside the gene matches. This CDR3 region has 17 residues. CDR1 is LNHDA and CDR2 is SQIVND in the germline V gene (reference sequence). CDR3 nucleotide sequence: TGTGCCAGTAGTATAGTCCCGGGACAGGAGCTTAACTATGGCTACACCTTC. The encoded protein is CASSIVPGQELNYGYTF.

In its sample, this clonotype was seen many times. The chain uses TRBV10-3 and TRBJ1-2; D gene uncertain. This CDR3 has 14 residues. The germline gives CDR1 ENHRY, CDR2 SYGVKD. Trimming left V 0 bases short and J 3 bases short, with 8 bases between. CDR3 amino acids: CAISESPGYYGYTF. As DNA, the CDR3 is TGTGCCATCAGTGAGTCGCCCGGATACTATGGCTACACCTTC.

This clonotype has only a few counts. The rearrangement uses TRBV19 and TRBJ1-5, with D possibly being TRBD1 (6 bases). CDR1 is LNHDA and CDR2 is SQIVND in the germline V gene (reference sequence). V was clipped by 3 bases and J by 4 bases, with 13 bases between them. This CDR3 contains 15 residues. This CDR3 is CASSMITGTNQPQHF. CDR3 coding DNA: TGTGCCAGTAGTATGATCACAGGGACAAATCAGCCCCAGCATTTT.

The chain links TRBV12-3 or TRBV12-4 to TRBJ2-5; 8 nucleotides match TRBD2. The CDR3 extends over 16 amino acids. V lost 5 bases, J lost 1 base, and 9 bases stayed unmatched. CDR3 nucleotides: TGTGCCAGCAGTCCCGGGGTAGCGGGGACCCAAGAGACCCAGTACTTC. This encodes CASSPGVAGTQETQYF.

This chain uses TRBV6-1 with TRBJ1-6; 8 positions match TRBD1. V was pared by 6 bases and J by 6 bases, with 10 bases of the junction left unmatched. Germline-derived CDR1 and CDR2 are MNHNS and SASEGT. The CDR3 totals 16 residues. The CDR3 sequence is CASSRGQGWSNSPLHF. CDR3 nucleotides: TGTGCCAGCAGCAGAGGACAGGGCTGGAGTAATTCACCCCTCCACTTT.

A remark on this clonotype: Its ends do not fully match the called genes, so a read error is possible. This chain joins TRBV6-8 and TRBJ1-5, with D maybe TRBD1 (5 bases). The CDR3 runs 15 residues. Germline assignment: CDR1 MNHGY and CDR2 SAAAGT. In nucleotides, the CDR3 is TGTGTCAGCAGCCCCGATACAGGTCTTGGGCAGCCCCAGCATTTT. Its protein is CVSSPDTGLGQPQHF.

This clonotype was observed once. The V gene is TRBV5-1, the J gene TRBJ2-3; perhaps TRBD2 as D (6 bases). CDR3 size: 15 residues. Germline lookup yields CDR1 SGHRS and CDR2 YFSETQ. Trimming removed 0 bases from V and 3 bases from J, with 11 bases in between. Written as DNA, the CDR3 is TGCGCCAGCAGCTTGGCCCACGGGGGTACAGATACGCAGTATTTT. This encodes CASSLAHGGTDTQYF. The whole variable domain, filled in from reference TRBV5-1 and TRBJ2-3, reads KAGVTQTPRYLIKTRGQQVTLSCSPISGHRSVSWYQQTPGQGLQFLFEYFSETQRNKGNFPGRFSGRQFSNSRSEMNVSTLELGDSALYLCASSLAHGGTDTQYFGPGTRLTVL.

This chain uses TRBV4-1 with TRBJ2-3; a weak D match, TRBD1 (7 bases). There are 17 residues in the CDR3. Germline V gene sequence: CDR1 MGHRA, CDR2 YSYEKL. Between the trimmed V and J ends, which lost 5 bases and 4 bases, there was a span of 22 bases. The CDR3 spells CASSGARGTVSADTQYF. CDR3 coding DNA: TGCGCCAGCAGCGGAGCCCGCGGGACAGTATCCGCAGATACGCAGTATTTT.

This clonotype was observed a handful of times. The rearrangement links TRBV12-5 to TRBJ1-1, with TRBD1 matching over 9 bases. This CDR3 spans 16 amino acids. Germline CDR1 reads LGHNT; CDR2 reads FRNRAP. The J segment lost 5 bases and the V segment lost 5 bases, leaving 12 bases of the junction unmatched. The CDR3, as DNA: TGTGCTAGTGGTCCCGGACAGGGGACCTTGGGGACTGAAGCTTTCTTT. Protein product: CASGPGQGTLGTEAFF.

V and J are TRBV28 and TRBJ2-7; tentatively, D is TRBD2 (6 bases). The V end lost 7 bases, the J end lost 3 bases, and 13 bases lay between the germline ends. The CDR3 sequence is 13 residues long. Germline CDR1 and CDR2: MDHEN and SYDVKM. The CDR3 region has the DNA TGTGCCAGCATTAACGGGGGAGGCTACGAGCAGTACTTC. Translated: CASINGGGYEQYF.

The CDR3 DNA is TGCAGTGCTAGAAGTTTGTCAAACCAAGAGACCCAGTACTTC. Translation gives CSARSLSNQETQYF. The chain carries TRBV20-1 and TRBJ2-5; D remains unclear. Germline V gene data show CDR1 as DFQATT and CDR2 as SNEGSKA (reference sequence). V gave up 2 bases and J gave up 0 bases, with 10 bases separating them. This CDR3 comprises 14 residues.

The table lists this clonotype with a few counts. V and J are TRBV20-1 and TRBJ2-3; D gene ambiguous. Deletions cut 0 bases from V and 1 base from J, with 8 bases between. The CDR3 extends over 14 amino acids. Germline V gives CDR1 DFQATT, CDR2 SNEGSKA (reference sequence). The CDR3 sequence: CSARENGGTDTQYF. CDR3 nucleotide sequence: TGCAGTGCTAGAGAGAACGGAGGCACAGATACGCAGTATTTT.

The J gene is TRBJ2-3, the V gene TRBV19; D is possibly TRBD1 (5 bases). CDR1 is LNHDA and CDR2 is SQIVND in the germline V gene (reference sequence). Trimming pared 5 bases from V and 6 bases from J, leaving 15 bases between. The length of the CDR3 is 14 residues. CDR3 sequence: CASSVPQGSDTQYF. The CDR3 DNA reads TGTGCCAGTAGTGTCCCCCAGGGATCTGATACGCAGTATTTT.

This clonotype was picked up a small number of times. The chain combines TRBV2 with TRBJ1-2, with 7 bases that match TRBD1. V was pared by 5 bases and J by 7 bases, with 10 bases of the junction left unmatched. Germline V gene sequence: CDR1 SNHLY, CDR2 FYNNEI. This CDR3 spans 14 amino acids. In nucleotides, the CDR3 is TGTGCCAGCAGTTTCTTCAGGGGGTCAGGTGGCTACACCTTC. Its protein product is CASSFFRGSGGYTF.

The gene calls are TRBV20-1 and TRBJ2-1, with D possibly being TRBD1 (6 bases). The ends were cut back, 3 bases at V and 0 bases at J, with 21 bases in the middle. The germline V gene has CDR1 DFQATT and CDR2 SNEGSKA (reference sequence). The CDR3 length is 18 residues. The CDR3 DNA follows: TGCAGTGCTAGGCCCGCTGGAGAGGGGACAAGCTCCTACAATGAGCAGTTCTTC. Translation gives CSARPAGEGTSSYNEQFF.

The rearrangement links TRBV7-2 to TRBJ2-7; D gene ambiguous. The germline V gene has CDR1 SGHTA and CDR2 FQGNSA. V lost 2 bases and J 7 bases, leaving 12 bases between the germline ends. The CDR3 loop spans 13 amino acids. This CDR3 is CASSLNRIGEQYF. DNA for the CDR3: TGTGCCAGCAGCTTAAATAGGATAGGGGAGCAGTACTTC.

The chain employs TRBV10-3 and TRBJ2-5; D is possibly TRBD1 (5 bases). The CDR3 contains 12 residues. Trimming pared 6 bases from V and 5 bases from J, leaving 10 bases between. The germline V gene has CDR1 ENHRY and CDR2 SYGVKD. The CDR3 region is CAISTGRETQYF. CDR3 sequence (DNA): TGTGCCATCAGCACAGGACGGGAGACCCAGTACTTC.

The CDR3: CSVLLADRVGTEAFF. The DNA of the CDR3 is TGCAGCGTCCTTCTCGCCGACAGGGTAGGCACTGAAGCTTTCTTT. The gene calls are TRBV29-1 and TRBJ1-1; TRBD1 aligns across 7 bases. This CDR3 is 15 amino acids long. The junction had 14 bases not matched to a gene; V was cut back by 6 bases and J by 4 bases. Germline V gene lookup returns CDR1 SQVTM and CDR2 ANQGSEA.